These 13 T cell receptor beta chains share one sample of origin, sequenced in a study of T-cell reconstitution after alpha-beta-depleted transplantation in children. Preparation of the TCRbeta library was carried out with unique molecular identifiers. From the PCR reads, TCRdb called clonotypes with MiXCR, one entry per CDR3 protein. Among hundreds of thousands of distinct CDR3 sequences, approximately 15% were seen once, and the ten largest hold around 4.5%. Sequenced here: PBMCs, mostly from graft donor cells, sampled 360 days after TCRalphabeta/CD19-depleted stem cell transplant. The receptors come from a male patient younger than 18 who had a stem cell transplant for acute lymphoblastic leukemia, so the T cells may come from the graft donor.

This clonotype was found a few times. The rearrangement links TRBV6-1 to TRBJ2-3; TRBD1 matches 10 bases. With 7 bases clipped from V and 3 bases from J, the junction kept 10 bases outside the gene matches. The V gene's germline CDR1 is MNHNS and CDR2 SASEGT. The CDR3 sequence is 16 residues long. The CDR3 DNA is TGTGCCAGCACCAACCTGGGACAGGGGAGGACAGATACGCAGTATTTT. Translating gives CASTNLGQGRTDTQYF.

This clonotype was recorded a few times. The chain uses TRBV5-1 and TRBJ2-2; D remains ambiguous. This CDR3 region has 14 residues. Trimming took 2 bases from V and 1 from J, leaving 6 bases between them. Germline CDR1 is SGHRS and CDR2 is YFSETQ. The CDR3 DNA is TGCGCCAGCAGCTTCCTGATGAACACCGGGGAGCTGTTTTTT. It is translated as CASSFLMNTGELFF.

The table lists this clonotype with many counts. The J gene is TRBJ2-5, the V gene TRBV5-1; D is unclear. CDR3 length equals 16 residues. The V gene lost 1 base and the J gene lost 1 base, with 14 bases spanning the gap. CDR1 and CDR2 from the germline V gene are SGHRS and YFSETQ. The CDR3 DNA sequence: TGCGCCAGCAGCTTGAATCCTCGTGCCTTCCAAGAGACCCAGTACTTC. Translating it yields CASSLNPRAFQETQYF.

The CDR3 protein is CASSQGLRGQGPTGELFF. CDR3 DNA: TGCGCCAGCAGCCAAGGGCTCCGAGGACAGGGTCCCACCGGGGAGCTGTTTTTT. This chain links TRBV4-1 with TRBJ2-2; 8 nucleotides line up with TRBD1. J lost 4 bases, V lost 1 base, and 11 bases had no gene match. The CDR3 extends over 18 amino acids. Germline lookup yields CDR1 MGHRA and CDR2 YSYEKL.

This clonotype was seen only a few times. V usage is TRBV7-8 and J usage is TRBJ1-2; 10 nucleotides match TRBD1. This CDR3 has 14 residues. Germline V gives CDR1 SGHVS, CDR2 FQNEAQ. V was pared by 0 bases and J by 8 bases, with 3 bases of the junction left unmatched. The CDR3 DNA is TGTGCCAGCAGCTTAGCCGGGACAGGGGACGGCTACACCTTC. This codes for CASSLAGTGDGYTF.

The rearrangement joins TRBV20-1 to TRBJ2-3; 7 bases agree with TRBD2. The CDR3 extends over 14 amino acids. The V and J ends lost 6 bases and 2 bases, in that order; junction bases with no gene match: 8. Germline V gene data show CDR1 as DFQATT and CDR2 as SNEGSKA (reference sequence). CDR3 amino acids: CSADRTSSTDTQYF. The DNA of the CDR3 is TGCAGTGCCGATCGGACTAGTTCCACAGATACGCAGTATTTT.

The chain carries TRBV9 and TRBJ2-1; D is tentatively TRBD1 or TRBD2 (5 bases each). The length of the CDR3 is 15 residues. Germline V gene sequence: CDR1 SGDLS, CDR2 YYNGEE. Trimming removed 4 bases at V and 3 bases at J, with 14 bases between. The CDR3 loop reads CASSSPGTYYNEQFF. Here the CDR3 DNA reads TGTGCCAGCAGCTCTCCCGGGACCTACTACAATGAGCAGTTCTTC.

The rearrangement joins TRBV12-3 or TRBV12-4 to TRBJ1-3, with 10 nucleotides matching TRBD1. The CDR3 is 14 residues long. The J segment lost 10 bases and the V segment lost 7 bases, leaving 10 bases of the junction unmatched. Here the CDR3 reads CASIPGQGIKTIYF. The CDR3 bases are TGTGCCAGCATACCGGGACAGGGGATTAAGACCATATATTTT.

This clonotype was picked up a small number of times. This chain uses TRBV6-2 or TRBV6-3 with TRBJ2-1; 8 nucleotides line up with TRBD1. Per germline, CDR1 MNHEY and CDR2 SVGEGT. The CDR3 loop spans 13 amino acids. The V and J ends lost 8 bases and 6 bases, in that order; junction bases with no gene match: 6. The CDR3 region is CASRRTGPNEQFF. CDR3 nucleotide sequence: TGTGCCAGCCGCCGGACAGGGCCCAATGAGCAGTTCTTC.

In its sample, this clonotype was seen a few times. An end of the junction does not agree with germline; a read error may underlie this. The CDR3 DNA follows: TGCTGTGCTAGCCGGCCCGCCGGGACCCTCTCGCAGGAGACCCAGTACTTC. Protein product: CCASRPAGTLSQETQYF. This chain uses TRBV20-1 with TRBJ2-5; D possibly matches TRBD1 or TRBD2 (5 bases each). Per the germline V gene, CDR1 is DFQATT and CDR2 is SNEGSKA (reference sequence). The CDR3 loop spans 17 amino acids.

The chain is built from TRBV7-3 and TRBJ2-3; D might be TRBD1 or TRBD2, each matching 5 bases. Germline V gene sequence: CDR1 SGHTA, CDR2 FQGTGA. This CDR3 is built from 12 residues. Trimming left V 5 bases short and J 11 bases short, with 14 bases between. The CDR3 DNA sequence: TGTGCCAGCAGCGCCGCCGGGACGATGCAGTATTTT. Translation gives CASSAAGTMQYF.

This chain uses TRBV29-1 with TRBJ1-2; TRBD1 is a possible D gene (6 bases). Germline values: CDR1 SQVTM, CDR2 ANQGSEA. The length of the CDR3 is 14 residues. V lost 0 bases and J 6 bases, leaving 14 bases between the germline ends. CDR3 region: CSVEDPPGGHGYTF. The CDR3 DNA follows: TGCAGCGTTGAAGATCCCCCCGGGGGGCATGGCTACACCTTC.

The rearrangement uses TRBV25-1 and TRBJ2-1; possibly TRBD2 for D (6 bases). CDR3 length equals 12 residues. The germline V gene encodes CDR1 MGHDK and CDR2 SYGVNS. V lost 7 bases to trimming and J lost 16 bases, with 20 bases between them. CDR3 nucleotides: TGTGCCAGCACCCAGGTGAGGACTATTATCTTCTTC. Translated, it gives CASTQVRTIIFF.